A selection of T cell receptor beta chains follows, all from one sample in a study of cytomegalovirus exposure and HLA in healthy donors. This table comes from immunoSEQ multiplex PCR, and its TCRdb copy is limited to in-frame clones, with some not included. The sample carries around 200,000 clones, around 82% recorded once. Material for sequencing was PBMCs. These receptor sequences come from a woman aged 18 to 35 in good health and CMV-seropositive. Each CDR3 is given with its conserved first and last residue. The order of the fields is CDR3 protein, J gene, D gene, V gene, CDR3 length. D genes are given only for firm matches.

CASSDPLRSGYNEQFF TRBJ2-1 . TRBV10-1 16
CASSLMAGGPETQYF TRBJ2-5 TRBD2 TRBV7-3 15
CASSRGVRGNYGYTF TRBJ1-2 . TRBV27 15
CASSLAGGRTEAFF TRBJ1-1 . TRBV5-4 14
CASSPTGTGRTGNTIYF TRBJ1-3 TRBD1 TRBV7-9 17
CASSQADSEAFF TRBJ1-1 . TRBV6-5 12
CASSHTGLPSGNTIYF TRBJ1-3 . TRBV4-1 16
CASSYRGGTDTQYF TRBJ2-3 TRBD2 TRBV6-5 14
CASSPLPTENTGELFF TRBJ2-2 . TRBV18 16
CASSYRSGNTEAFF TRBJ1-1 . TRBV6-5 14
CASSVAGGGSYEQYF TRBJ2-7 TRBD2 TRBV9 15
CASSRRVLGTDTQYF TRBJ2-3 . TRBV6-5 15
CAIPDGTSSEQYF . TRBD2 TRBV2 13
CASSPRGQGPSSGNTIYF TRBJ1-3 TRBD1 TRBV4-2 18
CASSSGTGIWNEQFF TRBJ2-1 TRBD1 TRBV7-6 15
CASSDQLRDRVSEQYF TRBJ2-7 TRBD1 TRBV6-4 16
CASRQTSGGAADEQYF TRBJ2-7 TRBD2 TRBV2 16
CASIPGPAYNSPLHF TRBJ1-6 . TRBV2 15
CASTLDRASYEQYF TRBJ2-7 TRBD1 TRBV7-4 14
CASSLVEVRNYGYTF TRBJ1-2 . TRBV5-6 15
CASSVGQGSNEQFF TRBJ2-1 TRBD1 TRBV9 14
CASSQIGQGGREQYF TRBJ2-7 TRBD1 TRBV2 15
CASSYREGNTIYF TRBJ1-3 . TRBV6-5 13
CASSLVSTVKTGELFF TRBJ2-2 . TRBV7-2 16
CASSVEGVLGQPQHF TRBJ1-5 . TRBV9 15
CASSPAMEAHRQFF TRBJ2-1 . TRBV13 14
CASSLGIDRSIYGYTF TRBJ1-2 . TRBV7-9 16
CASSPGGAPNIQYF TRBJ2-4 TRBD2 TRBV7-2 14
CASSNRGGMGQPQHF TRBJ1-5 . TRBV19 15
CATADISGNTIYF TRBJ1-3 . TRBV19 13
CASSLQGYYGYTF TRBJ1-2 . TRBV27 13
CASSQENRGEQYF TRBJ2-7 TRBD1 TRBV4-1 13
CAIAVSTDTQYF TRBJ2-3 . TRBV10-3 12